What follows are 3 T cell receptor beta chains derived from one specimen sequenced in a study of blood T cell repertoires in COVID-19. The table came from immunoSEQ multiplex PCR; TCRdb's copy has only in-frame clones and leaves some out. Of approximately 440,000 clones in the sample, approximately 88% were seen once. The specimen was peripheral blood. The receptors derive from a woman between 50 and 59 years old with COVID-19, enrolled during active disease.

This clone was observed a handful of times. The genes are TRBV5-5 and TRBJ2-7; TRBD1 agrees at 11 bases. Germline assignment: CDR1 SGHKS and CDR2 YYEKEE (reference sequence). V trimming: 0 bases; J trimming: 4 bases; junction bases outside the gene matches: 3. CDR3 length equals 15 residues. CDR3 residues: CASSLGRDRGYEQYF. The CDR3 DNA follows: TGTGCCAGCAGCTTGGGCCGGGACAGGGGGTACGAGCAGTACTTC.

The CDR3 loop is CASSLDSGGSGDTQYF. CDR3 coding DNA: TGTGCCAGCAGCTTAGATAGCGGGGGCAGTGGAGATACGCAGTATTTT. The rearrangement links TRBV7-2 to TRBJ2-3, with 9 bases that match TRBD2. The V gene's germline CDR1 is SGHTA and CDR2 FQGNSA. The CDR3 runs to 16 residues. V lost 1 base to trimming and J lost 5 bases; unmatched junction nucleotides: 7. The variable domain in full, completed from reference TRBV7-2 and TRBJ2-3, reads GAGVSQSPSNKVTEKGKDVELRCDPISGHTALYWYRQSLGQGLEFLIYFQGNSAPDKSGLPSDRFSAERTGGSVSTLTIQRTQQEDSAVYLCASSLDSGGSGDTQYFGPGTRLTVL.

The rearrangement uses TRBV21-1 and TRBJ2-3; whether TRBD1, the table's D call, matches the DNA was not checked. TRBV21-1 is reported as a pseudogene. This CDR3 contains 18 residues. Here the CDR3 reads CASSTEGQGGVSTDTQYF. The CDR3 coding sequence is TGTGCCAGCAGCACAGAAGGACAGGGTGGGGTTAGCACAGATACGCAGTATTTT.